Below, 18 T cell receptor beta chains from the same sample are listed, as sequenced in a study of T-cell reconstitution after alpha-beta-depleted transplantation in children. Unique molecular identifiers were used to barcode this TCRbeta library. TCRdb fed the PCR reads into MiXCR, producing one record per CDR3 protein. The data hold hundreds of thousands of distinct CDR3 sequences, with about an eighth observed a single time. The sample in question was PBMCs, obtained before TCRalphabeta/CD19-depleted stem cell transplant. The receptors here all came from a girl aged 2-9 years with congenital amegakaryocytic thrombocytopenia, due to receive a stem cell transplant.

The chain combines TRBV7-9 with TRBJ1-1, with 7 bases matching TRBD1. Unmatched junction bases numbered 12, after V lost 4 bases and J lost 1 base. Germline V gene data show CDR1 as SEHNR and CDR2 as FQNEAQ (reference sequence). The CDR3 extends over 17 amino acids. In DNA, the CDR3 is TGTGCCAGCAGCTCAAATAGCGGGGGGGACAGGAACACTGAAGCTTTCTTT. Protein: CASSSNSGGDRNTEAFF.

This chain joins TRBV18 and TRBJ1-1, with TRBD1 identical over 7 bases. Looked up from germline, CDR1 is KGHSH and CDR2 is LQKENI. J was trimmed by 3 bases and V by 5 bases; bases with no gene match: 15. CDR3 length: 17 residues. CDR3 bases: TGTGCCAGCTCAGGATGGACAGGCCGTGAAGGTGACACTGAAGCTTTCTTT. This sequence encodes CASSGWTGREGDTEAFF.

This clonotype has ten or more counts. The chain employs TRBV20-1 and TRBJ2-7; 8 bases agree with TRBD1. After removal of 5 bases from V and 1 base from J, the junction contained 4 bases not matched to a gene. From germline, CDR1 is DFQATT and CDR2 SNEGSKA (reference sequence). This CDR3 has 13 amino acids. This CDR3 is CSAWTGSSYEQYF. CDR3 in DNA: TGCAGTGCTTGGACAGGGAGTTCCTACGAGCAGTACTTC.

This clonotype was recorded at least ten times. V and J are TRBV11-2 and TRBJ2-2; D gene uncertain. CDR1 is SGHAT and CDR2 is FQNNGV in the germline V gene. CDR3 size: 13 residues. The V gene lost 5 bases and the J gene lost 9 bases, with 13 bases spanning the gap. In DNA form, the CDR3 reads TGTGCCAGCAGCCTCTCTAGGGCTTGGGAGCTGTTTTTT. This sequence encodes CASSLSRAWELFF.

This clonotype has a handful of counts. The chain recombines TRBV29-1 with TRBJ1-2, with 8 nucleotides matching TRBD1. Germline V gives CDR1 SQVTM, CDR2 ANQGSEA. The CDR3 runs 12 residues. Germline trimming cut 7 bases from V and 0 bases from J; bases unmatched to any gene: 1. CDR3 region: CSGTGSNYGYTF. In DNA, the CDR3 is TGCAGCGGGACAGGGTCTAACTATGGCTACACCTTC.

This clonotype was counted ten times or more. V is TRBV29-1 and J is TRBJ2-7, with a possible D match to TRBD2 (5 bases). Trimming stripped 4 bases from V and 3 bases from J, with 16 bases between. CDR3 length: 14 residues. Germline CDR1 SQVTM, CDR2 ANQGSEA. The CDR3 DNA follows: TGCAGCGTTGTGTCCAGCGGAAACATCTACGAGCAGTACTTC. Protein product: CSVVSSGNIYEQYF.

In its sample, this clonotype was seen a few times. This sequence joins TRBV20-1 and TRBJ2-3, with 10 bases that match TRBD2. The J segment lost 2 bases and the V segment lost 6 bases, leaving 5 bases of the junction unmatched. The CDR3 runs to 14 residues. From germline, CDR1 is DFQATT and CDR2 SNEGSKA (reference sequence). The CDR3 is CSARTSGLTDTQYF. The CDR3 DNA is TGCAGTGCCCGGACTAGCGGTCTCACAGATACGCAGTATTTT.

Ten or more counts support this clonotype. V is TRBV7-2 and J is TRBJ1-1; D is undetermined. Trimming pared 5 bases from V and 0 bases from J, leaving 10 bases between. CDR3 size: 14 residues. Per the germline V gene, CDR1 is SGHTA and CDR2 is FQGNSA. CDR3 amino acids: CASSLTHMNTEAFF. The DNA of the CDR3 is TGTGCCAGCAGCCTTACCCACATGAACACTGAAGCTTTCTTT.

This clonotype was counted many times. The chain recombines TRBV12-3 or TRBV12-4 with TRBJ1-5, with TRBD1 identical over 9 bases. J was trimmed by 2 bases and V by 3 bases; bases with no gene match: 5. The CDR3 loop spans 16 amino acids. In nucleotides, the CDR3 is TGTGCCAGCAGTTTGTCACAGGGGGCTCGCAATCAGCCCCAGCATTTT. Protein product: CASSLSQGARNQPQHF.

The chain is built from TRBV5-1 and TRBJ2-5; 9 bases map to TRBD1. Trimming removed 4 bases from V and 5 bases from J; junction bases left unmatched: 6. The germline gives CDR1 SGHRS, CDR2 YFSETQ. This CDR3 has 14 amino acids. For the CDR3, the DNA is TGCGCCAGCAGCACCCAGACAGGGGGGGAGACCCAGTACTTC. This encodes CASSTQTGGETQYF. Looking up the rest from reference TRBV5-1 and TRBJ2-5 gives the full variable domain: KAGVTQTPRYLIKTRGQQVTLSCSPISGHRSVSWYQQTPGQGLQFLFEYFSETQRNKGNFPGRFSGRQFSNSRSEMNVSTLELGDSALYLCASSTQTGGETQYFGPGTRLLVL.

This clonotype was observed a handful of times. One end of the junction fails to match germline, which may point to a read error. The genes are TRBV5-1 and TRBJ2-3, with TRBD1 matching over 7 bases. The CDR3 contains 11 residues. Germline lookup yields CDR1 SGHRS and CDR2 YFSETQ. CDR3 nucleotide sequence: TGCGCCAGCAGCTTCGACAGGGAAATCAATTTT. Amino acids: CASSFDREINF.

This clonotype was counted many times. This chain joins TRBV29-1 and TRBJ2-1; the D gene is possibly TRBD2 (6 bases). Germline-derived CDR1 and CDR2 are SQVTM and ANQGSEA. Trimming cost V 0 bases and J 5 bases, with 17 bases left between them. CDR3 length: 16 amino acids. CDR3 bases: TGCAGCGTTGAAGACCCCTACCAGAGGGAGGACAATGAGCAGTTCTTC. Protein sequence: CSVEDPYQREDNEQFF.

The CDR3 sequence is CSVDGHGRSIATDTQYF. The CDR3 bases are TGCAGCGTTGACGGGCACGGGAGATCAATCGCCACAGATACGCAGTATTTT. The chain is built from TRBV29-1 and TRBJ2-3; weak D call: TRBD2 (6 bases). With 3 bases removed from V and 2 bases from J, the gap between germline ends came to 21 bases. The germline gives CDR1 SQVTM, CDR2 ANQGSEA. The CDR3 extends over 17 amino acids.

This clonotype was picked up many times. J is TRBJ1-3 and V is TRBV20-1, with D perhaps matching TRBD1 (6 bases). This CDR3 is built from 14 residues. V lost 6 bases, J lost 0 bases, and 12 bases lay in between. CDR1 and CDR2 (germline): DFQATT, SNEGSKA (reference sequence). The CDR3 DNA reads as TGCAGTGCGGACGGACAGAGCTCTGGAAACACCATATATTTT. Translated, it gives CSADGQSSGNTIYF.

This clonotype was seen a handful of times. The chain joins TRBV28 to TRBJ2-7, with TRBD2 matching 10 bases. J was trimmed by 5 bases and V by 3 bases; bases with no gene match: 7. Germline V gene lookup returns CDR1 MDHEN and CDR2 SYDVKM. This CDR3 spans 15 amino acids. CDR3 bases: TGTGCCAGCAGTTTTGGAGCTAGCGGGAGCCACGAGCAGTACTTC. Encoded protein: CASSFGASGSHEQYF.

This clonotype was seen repeatedly, ten times or more. J is TRBJ2-7 and V is TRBV30, with D maybe TRBD2 (5 bases). Germline V CDR1 and CDR2: GTSNPN, SVGIG (reference sequence). The ends were cut back, 3 bases at V and 6 bases at J, with 15 bases in the middle. This CDR3 contains 13 residues. The CDR3 spells CAWRGSTAGEQYF. CDR3 in DNA: TGTGCCTGGAGAGGCTCTACTGCGGGCGAGCAGTACTTC.

This clonotype was detected ten times or more. The J gene is TRBJ1-1, the V gene TRBV27; TRBD1 matches 9 bases. CDR1 is MNHEY, CDR2 SMNVEV, per germline (reference sequence). The CDR3 is 14 amino acids. V gave up 5 bases and J gave up 1 base; unmatched junction bases: 2. The CDR3 region has the DNA TGTGCCAGCAGTCCACAGGGGGCGAACACTGAAGCTTTCTTT. Translated: CASSPQGANTEAFF.

This clonotype was seen more than once but under ten times. The rearrangement uses TRBV28 and TRBJ2-3; D perhaps matches TRBD2 (5 bases). Germline CDR1 reads MDHEN; CDR2 reads SYDVKM. Trimming removed 3 bases at V and 4 bases at J, with 23 bases between. This CDR3 comprises 18 residues. CDR3 in amino acids: CASSFSPDSARDADTQYF. DNA of the CDR3: TGTGCCAGCAGTTTCTCGCCCGATAGCGCTCGAGACGCAGATACGCAGTATTTT.